This is a list of T cell receptor beta chains from one sample in a study of blood T cell repertoires in COVID-19. Libraries were prepared by immunoSEQ multiplex PCR; TCRdb keeps only in-frame clonotypes and omits some of them. There are 120,000 or so clones in the sample; about 81% occur only once, and 17% lies in the top ten. Specimen: peripheral blood. These receptors were obtained from a young man with COVID-19, enrolled during active disease. Both conserved end residues are part of each CDR3. Not all rows give a size; the values are once, few, many and, for expanded clones, a class.

V,size,CDR3
TRBV19,-,CASSIARDSSYEQYF
TRBV14,-,CASSQGASGHGEQYF
TRBV6-5,-,CATSWTEGSGELFF
TRBV6-5,-,CASLGRAYNYGYTF
TRBV19,-,CASSSRLAGGQETQYF
TRBV12-3/TRBV12-4,-,CASSPAGAHEQYF
TRBV27,-,CASQPAAPGNEQFF
TRBV5-6,-,CASSYPGQGHGYTF
TRBV18,-,CASSPGSEGQTTYEQYF
TRBV6-5,-,CASSYQKYNSPLHF
TRBV7-2,-,CASSLLSEQYF
TRBV3-1/TRBV3-2,-,CASSQASGAYEQYF
TRBV19,-,CASDTGTGGNEQFF
TRBV1,-,CTSSHPRREGKEEKLFF
TRBV7-8,-,CASSPGTGGPYGYTF
TRBV4-1,few,CASSQVTVSSGNTIYF
TRBV7-9,-,CASSSRTGRETQYF
TRBV11-1,-,CASGSGGYEQYF
TRBV11-3,few,CASSLEGFGYTF
TRBV3-1/TRBV3-2,-,CASSQGGLAGDQETQYF
TRBV7-9,-,CASSSSAGEKLFF
TRBV2,-,CASSDISPTIGYTF
TRBV9,-,CASSANHRGGTDTQYF
TRBV24-1,few,CATSDLSEGRPFYEQFF
TRBV28,few,CASRDLRAGGPDEQFF
TRBV6-5,-,CASRREVGEKLFF
TRBV11-3,-,CASSLNSPSSYNEQFF
TRBV5-4,-,CASSLGLDQGHQPQHF
TRBV27,-,CASNPSRTGVYGYTF
TRBV6-1,-,CASSDQQPQHF
TRBV6-5,once,CASSTGTGTNEQFF
TRBV6-5,-,CASSYRAGNTIYF
TRBV27,-,CASSLGGLGEAFF
TRBV28,-,CASSGGGVVNTEAFF
TRBV5-5,-,CASSPDTGERPQHF